This T cell receptor beta chain emerged from a study of CD8+ T cells in alopecia areata. Study-level points and caveats: It was lesional scalp, especially alopecia totalis/universalis, that showed higher clonality than normal scalp. Scalp repertoires also include resident alphabeta T cells from normal skin. For patients receiving tofacitinib, scalp clonality and expanded CD8+ clones among the top 100 significantly decreased.

For this clone: The antigen is not known.

Specified treatment: oral pan-JAK inhibitor, 5-10 mg twice daily. Peripheral blood samples and lesional scalp punch biopsies were obtained from alopecia areata patients. As the sequencing template, cDNA was produced by extracting RNA and reverse transcribing it. Data came from immunoSEQ multiplex PCR; TCRdb stores just in-frame clones and leaves some out. The repertoire has roughly 140,000 clones, roughly four fifths of them found once; the top ten carry around a quarter. After removal of 2 bases from V and 4 bases from J, the junction contained 7 bases not matched to a gene. Germline CDR1 SGDLS, CDR2 YYNGEE. CDR3 size: 16 residues.

The sample here was CD8+ T cells sorted from blood, taken at week 4, from a patient treated with tofacitinib. The sequence came from a human donor with alopecia areata. The rearrangement uses TRBV9 and TRBJ2-3; TRBD2 matches 10 bases. The chain's CDR3 is CASSVGTSELADTQYF. In nucleotides, the CDR3 is TGTGCCAGCAGCGTTGGGACTAGCGAGTTGGCAGATACGCAGTATTTT.